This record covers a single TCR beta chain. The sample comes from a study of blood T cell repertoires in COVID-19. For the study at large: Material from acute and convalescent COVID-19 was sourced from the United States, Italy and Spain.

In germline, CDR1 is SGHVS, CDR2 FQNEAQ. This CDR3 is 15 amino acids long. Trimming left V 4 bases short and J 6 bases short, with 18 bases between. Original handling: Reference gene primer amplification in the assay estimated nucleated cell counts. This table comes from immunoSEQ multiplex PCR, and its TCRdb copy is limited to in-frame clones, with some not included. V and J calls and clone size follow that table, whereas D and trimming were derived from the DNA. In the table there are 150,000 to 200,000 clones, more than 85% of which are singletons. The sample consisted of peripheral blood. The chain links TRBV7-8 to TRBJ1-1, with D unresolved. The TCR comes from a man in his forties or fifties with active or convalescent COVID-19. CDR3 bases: TGTGCCAGCAGCTCAAGAACGGGAGAGAATGCTGAAGCTTTCTTT. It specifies CASSSRTGENAEAFF.